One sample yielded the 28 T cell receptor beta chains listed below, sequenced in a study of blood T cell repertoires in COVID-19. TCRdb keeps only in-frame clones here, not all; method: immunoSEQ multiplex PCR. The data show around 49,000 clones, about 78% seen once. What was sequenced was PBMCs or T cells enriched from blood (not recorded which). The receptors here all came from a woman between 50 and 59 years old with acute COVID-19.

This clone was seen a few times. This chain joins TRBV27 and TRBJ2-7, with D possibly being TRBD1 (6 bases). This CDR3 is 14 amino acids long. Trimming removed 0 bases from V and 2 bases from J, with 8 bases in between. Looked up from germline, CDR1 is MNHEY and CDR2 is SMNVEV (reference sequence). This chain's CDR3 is CASSLSQGTYEQYF. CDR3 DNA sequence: TGTGCCAGCAGTTTATCTCAGGGGACCTACGAGCAGTACTTC.

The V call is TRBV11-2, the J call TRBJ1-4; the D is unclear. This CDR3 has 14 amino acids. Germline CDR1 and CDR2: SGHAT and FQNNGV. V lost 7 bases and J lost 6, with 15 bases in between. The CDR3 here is CASTVRVGDEKLFF. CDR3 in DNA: TGTGCCAGCACCGTTCGGGTCGGGGATGAAAAACTGTTTTTT.

CDR3 residues: CASSDGQHLNEKLFF. CDR3 coding DNA: TGTGCCAGCAGTGACGGACAGCACCTTAATGAAAAACTGTTTTTT. The chain carries TRBV2 and TRBJ1-4; D perhaps matches TRBD1 (6 bases). The V gene lost 3 bases and the J gene lost 4 bases, with 12 bases spanning the gap. Germline CDR1 SNHLY, CDR2 FYNNEI. This CDR3 has 15 residues.

The CDR3 DNA is TGTGCCAGCAGCCAATACGAGAGTGAGCAGTTCTTC. As protein: CASSQYESEQFF. V and J are TRBV4-2 and TRBJ2-1; D uncertain. The germline gives CDR1 LGHNA, CDR2 YNFKEQ. This CDR3 is 12 amino acids long. Between the trimmed V and J ends, which lost 2 bases and 9 bases, there was a span of 8 bases.

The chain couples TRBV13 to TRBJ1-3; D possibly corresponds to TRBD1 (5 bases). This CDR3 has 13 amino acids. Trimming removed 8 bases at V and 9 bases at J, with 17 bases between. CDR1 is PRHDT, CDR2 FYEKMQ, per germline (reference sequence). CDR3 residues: CASPWGPRGTIYF. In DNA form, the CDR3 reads TGTGCCAGCCCCTGGGGCCCCCGAGGCACCATATATTTT.

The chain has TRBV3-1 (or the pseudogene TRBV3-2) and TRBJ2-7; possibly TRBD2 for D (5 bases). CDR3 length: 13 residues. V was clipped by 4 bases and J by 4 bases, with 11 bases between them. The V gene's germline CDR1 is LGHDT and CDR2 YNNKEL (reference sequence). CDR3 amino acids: CASSPSGTYEQYF. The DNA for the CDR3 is TGTGCCAGCAGCCCGTCGGGAACGTACGAGCAGTACTTC.

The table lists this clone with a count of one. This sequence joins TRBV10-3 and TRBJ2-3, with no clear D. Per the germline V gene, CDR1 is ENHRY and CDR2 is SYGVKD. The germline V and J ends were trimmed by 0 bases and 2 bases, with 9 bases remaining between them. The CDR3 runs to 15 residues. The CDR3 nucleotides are TGTGCCATCAGTGAGTCGGGCAGCTACACAGATACGCAGTATTTT. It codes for CAISESGSYTDTQYF.

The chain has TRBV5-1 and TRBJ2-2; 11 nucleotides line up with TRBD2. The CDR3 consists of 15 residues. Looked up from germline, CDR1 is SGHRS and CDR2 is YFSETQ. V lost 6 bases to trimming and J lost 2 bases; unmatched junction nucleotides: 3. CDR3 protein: CASTLAGGNTGELFF. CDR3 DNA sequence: TGCGCCAGCACTCTAGCGGGGGGTAACACCGGGGAGCTGTTTTTT.

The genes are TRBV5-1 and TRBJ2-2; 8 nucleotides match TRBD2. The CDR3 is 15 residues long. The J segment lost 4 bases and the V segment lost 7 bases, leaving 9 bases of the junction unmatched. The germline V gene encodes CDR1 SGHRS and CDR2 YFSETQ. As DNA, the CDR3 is TGCGCCAGCGCCGCCGGGGGGGCCGGCACCGGGGAGCTGTTTTTT. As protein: CASAAGGAGTGELFF.

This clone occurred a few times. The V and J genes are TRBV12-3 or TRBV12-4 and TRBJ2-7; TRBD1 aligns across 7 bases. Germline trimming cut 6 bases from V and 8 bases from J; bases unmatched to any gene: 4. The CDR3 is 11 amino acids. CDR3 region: CASSQQGKQYF. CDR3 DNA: TGTGCCAGCAGCCAACAGGGGAAGCAGTACTTC.

The DNA of the CDR3 is TGTGCCTGGAGGGGCGGTAGCGGGGGGATAAGCTCCTACGAGCAGTACTTC. It translates to CAWRGGSGGISSYEQYF. This rearrangement joins TRBV30 to TRBJ2-7; TRBD2 matches at 10 bases. J was trimmed by 0 bases and V by 3 bases; bases with no gene match: 11. The CDR3 loop spans 17 amino acids. CDR1 and CDR2 from the germline V gene are GTSNPN and SVGIG (reference sequence).

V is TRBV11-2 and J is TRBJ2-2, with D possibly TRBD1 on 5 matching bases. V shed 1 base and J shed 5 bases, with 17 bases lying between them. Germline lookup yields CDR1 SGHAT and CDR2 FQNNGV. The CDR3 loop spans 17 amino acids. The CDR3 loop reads CASSLGDWTPRTGELFF. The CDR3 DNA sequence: TGTGCCAGCAGCTTAGGGGATTGGACACCCAGAACCGGGGAGCTGTTTTTT.

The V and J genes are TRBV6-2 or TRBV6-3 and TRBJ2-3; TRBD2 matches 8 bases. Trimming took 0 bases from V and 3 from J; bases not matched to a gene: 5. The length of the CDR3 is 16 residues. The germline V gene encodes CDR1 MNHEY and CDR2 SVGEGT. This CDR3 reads CASSYSGTSRTDTQYF. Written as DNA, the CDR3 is TGTGCCAGCAGTTACTCGGGGACTAGTCGGACAGATACGCAGTATTTT.

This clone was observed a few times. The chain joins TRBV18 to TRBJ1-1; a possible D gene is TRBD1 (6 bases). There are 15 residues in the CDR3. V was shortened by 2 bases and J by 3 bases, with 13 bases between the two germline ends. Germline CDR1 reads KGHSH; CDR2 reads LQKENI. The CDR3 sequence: CASSPVTGPDTEAFF. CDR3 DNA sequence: TGTGCCAGCTCACCAGTTACAGGGCCTGACACTGAAGCTTTCTTT.

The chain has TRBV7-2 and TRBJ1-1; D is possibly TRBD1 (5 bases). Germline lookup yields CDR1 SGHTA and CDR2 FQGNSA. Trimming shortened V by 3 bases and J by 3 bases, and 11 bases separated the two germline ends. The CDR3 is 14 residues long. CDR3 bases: TGTGCCAGCAGCTTTTCGGGGGGAGACACTGAAGCTTTCTTT. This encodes CASSFSGGDTEAFF. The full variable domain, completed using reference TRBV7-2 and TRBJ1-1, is GAGVSQSPSNKVTEKGKDVELRCDPISGHTALYWYRQSLGQGLEFLIYFQGNSAPDKSGLPSDRFSAERTGGSVSTLTIQRTQQEDSAVYLCASSFSGGDTEAFFGQGTRLTVV.

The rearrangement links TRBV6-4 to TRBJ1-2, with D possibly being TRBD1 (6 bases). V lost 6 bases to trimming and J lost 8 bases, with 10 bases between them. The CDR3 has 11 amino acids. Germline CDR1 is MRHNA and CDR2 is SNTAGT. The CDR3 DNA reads TGTGCCAGCAGGGGGACATTCGGCTACACCTTC. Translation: CASRGTFGYTF.

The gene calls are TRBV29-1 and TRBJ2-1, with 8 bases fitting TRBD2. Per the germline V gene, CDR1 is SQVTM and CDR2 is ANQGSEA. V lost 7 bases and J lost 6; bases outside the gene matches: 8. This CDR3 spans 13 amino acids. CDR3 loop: CSGRARGGNEQFF. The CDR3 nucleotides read TGCAGCGGCCGGGCTCGGGGGGGCAATGAGCAGTTCTTC.

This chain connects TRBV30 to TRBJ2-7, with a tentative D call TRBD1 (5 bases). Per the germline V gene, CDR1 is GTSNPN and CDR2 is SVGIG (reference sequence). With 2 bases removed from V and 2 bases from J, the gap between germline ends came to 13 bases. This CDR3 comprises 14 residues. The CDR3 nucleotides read TGTGCCTGGAGTATGGCAGGGCCCCCCTACGAGCAGTACTTC. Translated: CAWSMAGPPYEQYF.

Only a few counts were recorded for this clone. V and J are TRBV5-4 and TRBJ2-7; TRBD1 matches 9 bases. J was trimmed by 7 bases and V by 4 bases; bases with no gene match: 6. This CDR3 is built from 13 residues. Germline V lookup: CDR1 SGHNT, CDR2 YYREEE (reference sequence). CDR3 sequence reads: CASSEDRGGEQYF. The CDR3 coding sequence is TGTGCCAGCAGCGAGGACAGGGGAGGTGAGCAGTACTTC. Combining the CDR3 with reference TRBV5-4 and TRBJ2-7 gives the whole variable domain ETGVTQSPTHLIKTRGQQVTLRCSSQSGHNTVSWYQQALGQGPQFIFQYYREEENGRGNFPPRFSGLQFPNYSSELNVNALELDDSALYLCASSEDRGGEQYFGPGTRLTVT.

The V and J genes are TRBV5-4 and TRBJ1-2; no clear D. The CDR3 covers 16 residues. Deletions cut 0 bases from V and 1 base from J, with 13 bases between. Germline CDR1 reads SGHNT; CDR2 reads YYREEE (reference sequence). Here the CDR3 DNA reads TGTGCCAGCAGCTTGGGAATACAATATTATAACTATGGCTACACCTTC. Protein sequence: CASSLGIQYYNYGYTF.

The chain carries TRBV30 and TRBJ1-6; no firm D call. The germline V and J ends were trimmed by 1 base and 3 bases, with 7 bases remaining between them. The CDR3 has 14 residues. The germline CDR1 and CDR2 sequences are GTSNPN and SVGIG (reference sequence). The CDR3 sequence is CAWSGRGYNSPLHF. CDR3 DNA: TGTGCCTGGAGTGGACGAGGCTATAATTCACCCCTCCACTTT.

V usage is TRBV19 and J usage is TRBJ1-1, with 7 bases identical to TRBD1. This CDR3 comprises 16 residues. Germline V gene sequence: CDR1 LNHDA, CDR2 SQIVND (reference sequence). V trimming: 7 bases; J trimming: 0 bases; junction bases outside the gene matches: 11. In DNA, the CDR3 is TGTGCCAGTATCATGGGGGACAGCCGAATGAACACTGAAGCTTTCTTT. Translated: CASIMGDSRMNTEAFF. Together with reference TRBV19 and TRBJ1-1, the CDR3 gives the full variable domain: DGGITQSPKYLFRKEGQNVTLSCEQNLNHDAMYWYRQDPGQGLRLIYYSQIVNDFQKGDIAEGYSVSREKKESFPLTVTSAQKNPTAFYLCASIMGDSRMNTEAFFGQGTRLTVV.

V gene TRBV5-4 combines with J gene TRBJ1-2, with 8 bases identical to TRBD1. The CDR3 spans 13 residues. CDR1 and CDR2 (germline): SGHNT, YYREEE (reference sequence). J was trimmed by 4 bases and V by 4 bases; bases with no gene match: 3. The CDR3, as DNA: TGTGCCAGCAGCCGTACAGGGGGCTATGGCTACACCTTC. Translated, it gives CASSRTGGYGYTF.

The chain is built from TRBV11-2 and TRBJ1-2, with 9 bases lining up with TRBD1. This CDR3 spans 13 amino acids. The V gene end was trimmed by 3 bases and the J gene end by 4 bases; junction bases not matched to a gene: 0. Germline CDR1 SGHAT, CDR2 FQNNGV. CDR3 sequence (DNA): TGTGCCAGCAGCTTGGGACAGGGCTATGGCTACACCTTC. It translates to CASSLGQGYGYTF.

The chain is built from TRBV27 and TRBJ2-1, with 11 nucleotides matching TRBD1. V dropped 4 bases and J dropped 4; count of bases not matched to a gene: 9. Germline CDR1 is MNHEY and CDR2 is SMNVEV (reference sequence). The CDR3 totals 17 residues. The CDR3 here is CASSSHPDRGRYNEQFF. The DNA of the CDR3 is TGTGCCAGCAGTTCACACCCGGACAGGGGGCGATACAATGAGCAGTTCTTC.

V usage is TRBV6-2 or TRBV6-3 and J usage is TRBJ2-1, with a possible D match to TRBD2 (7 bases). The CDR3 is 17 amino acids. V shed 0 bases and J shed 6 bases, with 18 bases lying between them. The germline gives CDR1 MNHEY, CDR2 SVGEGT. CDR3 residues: CASSYSPWGGAINEQFF. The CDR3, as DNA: TGTGCCAGCAGTTACTCCCCCTGGGGGGGGGCTATCAATGAGCAGTTCTTC.

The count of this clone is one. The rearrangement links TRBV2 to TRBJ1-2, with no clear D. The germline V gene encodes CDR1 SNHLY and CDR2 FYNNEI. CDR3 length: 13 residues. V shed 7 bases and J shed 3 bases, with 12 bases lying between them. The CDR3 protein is CASMLGNDYGYTF. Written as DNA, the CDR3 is TGTGCCAGCATGCTGGGCAACGACTATGGCTACACCTTC.

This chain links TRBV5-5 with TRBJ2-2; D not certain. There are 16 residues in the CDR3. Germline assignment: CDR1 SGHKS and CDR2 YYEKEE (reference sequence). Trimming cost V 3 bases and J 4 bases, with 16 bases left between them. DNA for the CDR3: TGTGCCAGCAGCTCGGCAGCGTTGAGAGCCACCGGGGAGCTGTTTTTT. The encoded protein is CASSSAALRATGELFF.